Here is one T cell receptor (beta chain) with its context. Using immunoSEQ multiplex PCR, the repertoire was profiled, and TCRdb retains in-frame clones only, with some absent. Of 130,000 to 150,000 clones listed, more than 75% are singletons. This specimen belongs to a study of blood T cell repertoires in COVID-19. About the research overall: From T cells, B-cell-depleted T cells, or PBMCs came the material, which was cDNA or gDNA.

This CDR3 is 15 amino acids long. V was clipped by 5 bases and J by 9 bases; unmatched bases: 11. Germline CDR1 reads MNHNY; CDR2 reads SVGAGI (reference sequence). The sample comprised peripheral blood. The rearrangement uses TRBV6-6 and TRBJ2-1, with TRBD2 identical over 9 bases. The TCR sequence derives from a woman in her thirties or forties with acute or convalescent COVID-19. For the CDR3, the DNA is TGTGCCAGCAGTCCCCTCCCTTTAGCGGGAGCTGAGCAGTTCTTC. Protein sequence: CASSPLPLAGAEQFF.